Reported below is one TCR beta chain. Its antigen is currently not known. Base qualities are not recorded, but no much larger clone differs from it by a single base. The source of the sample is a study of cytomegalovirus exposure and HLA in healthy donors (dated by TCRdb to about 2017). About the full investigation: An earlier analysis of 550 to 700 of the donors reported 250 to 350 Gb of sequence data and roughly 100 million unique TCR beta sequences from about 200 million T cells. A later genetic analysis used genome-wide SNP genotypes for about 55% of the 666 donors, treating that subset as a discovery cohort. High-throughput TCR immunosequencing, statistical association of individual TCRs with disease status, and machine learning were combined to predict cytomegalovirus infection status. Roughly 300 gigabases of sequencing data and approximately 85 million unique TCR sequences were included in an early release covering several hundred HLA-typed donors. Donor age, sex, ethnicity and CMV serostatus were collected together with the repertoire data. Among some 400 genotyped donors of the cohort, an average of roughly 240,000 unique TCR beta nucleotide sequences were sequenced per donor, roughly 18% of them non-productive. All discovery cohort repertoires had been generated on a single sequencing platform. A later analysis re-analyzed previously published TCR beta repertoires from 650 to 800 donors and added high-resolution HLA genotyping to study TCR occurrence patterns. The T cell repertoires of under 700 subjects were profiled by immunosequencing and related to cytomegalovirus serostatus. Typing coverage varied by locus: 629-630 donors for A, B, C, DRB1 and DQB1; approximately 500 for DQA1; about 600 for DPA1; roughly 450 for DPB1. Class I and class II HLA loci were covered by the typing at four-digit resolution. In addition to the first cohort of 666 subjects, a separate validation cohort of approximately 120 different subjects was used. The study aimed to test whether signatures of past pathogen exposure could be identified by cataloging public T cell receptors. Of the approximately 400 genotyped donors, roughly 85% fell in the genetic ancestry cluster associated with self-reported Caucasian donors. In an earlier analysis of 500 to 650 of the donors, high-throughput TCR beta sequencing was used to judge whether each TCR beta V gene segment behaved as functional or pseudogenic. Roughly five DR-DQ haplotypes were treated as single units for association and clustering because of strong linkage in the cohort. In the later analysis, no new phenotypic data were used to find candidate immune exposures; instead, reliance was placed on TCR beta sequences and their occurrence across donors. The investigation overall reported the following: The cohort was sequenced for TCR beta chains only, and without alpha or paired-chain data the features that could be detected were limited. In a later genetic analysis, fewer N-insertions in productive TCRs were reported among donors in an Asian-associated ancestry cluster than the roughly 700-donor mean. Because counts were too low, some 17 rarely observed V segments, including chromosome 9 orphons, were excluded from the earlier analysis of a few hundred of the donors. The presence/absence analyses assumed that sequencing depth was roughly uniform across donors, and that assumption may not be true. According to a later analysis, parvovirus B19, influenza, CMV and Epstein-Barr virus appeared linked to several top co-occurrence clusters. When HLA alleles, especially DR and DQ, strongly co-occurred, TCR associations were difficult to assign to individual alleles. Some IMGT-functional V segments, including TRBV6-2 and TRBV6-3, could not be told apart with the 87-base-pair reads, so those segments were excluded. In a later analysis, TCR association rates were found to vary across HLA loci, with the most associated TCRs seen for DRB1 alleles and the fewest for HLA-C alleles. At a false discovery rate of 0.05, a later analysis linked around 15,000 TCR beta sequences to specific HLA alleles. In a later analysis, HLA-associated TCR beta chains were found to be more clonally expanded and to have lower generation probabilities than equally common non-associated chains. V-gene and J-gene trimming of TCR beta chains was associated with a missense DCLRE1C variant in a later genetic analysis, and the association was replicated in an independent cohort. Broadly in line with IMGT annotations, most TCR beta V segments showed up in productive rearrangements about 90% or about 30% of the time in an earlier analysis of 587 of the donors. Cytomegalovirus status was reported to be diagnosed by the classifier with high specificity and sensitivity in both the original and validation cohorts. It was suggested by the authors that the approach could potentially be generalized to other disease states and immunological phenotypes. Most CMV-associated TCR beta chains appeared to be HLA-restricted in a later analysis, and the HLA associations seemed to be driven largely by CMV exposure. A cluster of highly shared sequence variants was judged likely to be a technical artifact of the sequencing pipeline. While some public TCRs were present in many individuals, most TCR sequences turned up only very rarely across donors. Linkage disequilibrium might explain the correlated functional status among segregating V segments, but an unknown experimental factor could not be ruled out. A few of the identified cytomegalovirus-associated TCR beta chains were confirmed in vitro to be specific for cytomegalovirus antigens. A further reported finding was that TCR beta sequences accurately predicted the HLA-A and HLA-B alleles for most subjects in the first cohort. Because HLA typing was unavailable for some donors at each locus, only the typed subset was used in association tests. The study gave a list of some 150 TCR beta chains associated with cytomegalovirus. The only immune exposure information available for the cohort was CMV serostatus.

CDR1 and CDR2 are drawn from the germline V gene: SGDLS, YYNGEE. Unmatched junction bases come to 10, with V trimmed by 0 bases and J by 7 bases. Its CDR3 holds 15 amino acids, cysteine through phenylalanine. Left in the record is the CDR3 DNA by itself, 45 bases read in frame from the first base. The cohort comprised hundreds of healthy bone marrow donors. Cohort members were all nominally healthy when sampled, although unrecorded immune exposures were likely present. The donor tested CMV seropositive and was one of the 289 seropositive cohort members. Each donor provided a peripheral blood sample, and peripheral blood mononuclear cells were used for TCR beta sequencing. The Qiagen DNeasy Blood Extraction Kit was used to extract genomic DNA from the blood cell samples. Library prep was done by the immunoSEQ multiplex PCR assay. For the multiplex PCR, a mixture combining 60 forward primers for TCR Vbeta segments and 13 reverse primers for TCR Jbeta segments was used. A multiplex PCR assay on genomic DNA amplified the CDR3 region of rearranged TCR beta genes. The Illumina HiSeq System was used to sequence the amplified TCR beta libraries as 87-base-pair reads. The published analysis was carried out like this. A later analysis tallied around 87 million unique TCR beta chains across the 610 or so repertoires, and approximately 12 million of those chains were shared by two or more donors. To remove PCR and sequencing errors, raw reads were error-corrected and collapsed into unique sequences using a nearest-neighbor algorithm that merged closely related sequences. CDR3 sequences were aligned to IMGT reference sequences to assign V, D and J gene segments. For a sequence to be retained, at least a six-nucleotide match to both a V gene segment and a J gene segment was required. Rearrangements were called productive when the CDR3 lacked stop codons and stayed in frame with V and J; all others were non-productive. Following IMGT convention, CDR3 was defined as the stretch from the second conserved V-encoded cysteine to the conserved J-encoded phenylalanine. Sequences without an unambiguous match to a single V gene segment were excluded from the earlier analysis of over 500 of the donors. An earlier analysis of under 750 of the donors called V segments functional above 56.7% productive rearrangements and segregating when the between-donor standard deviation exceeded 5%. To diagnose cytomegalovirus status from the catalog of TCR beta chain sequences, a statistical classification framework was built. A later analysis assigned V and J genes by comparing TCR nucleotide sequences with IMGT/GENE-DB human TR gene sequences. A later analysis assigned CDR3 sequences and most-parsimonious VDJ recombination scenarios with the TCRdist pipeline. In a later analysis, each TCR beta chain was defined by its CDR3 amino acid sequence together with its V-gene family, and reads lacking a unique V-gene family were excluded. A later analysis removed roughly 590 highly shared, low-generation-probability nucleotide sequences to deal with suspected cross-contamination and a sequencing artifact. In a later analysis, a clonal expansion index for each public chain was calculated from normalized within-repertoire ranks of inferred template counts. In a later analysis, generation probabilities were computed using a VDJ recombination model fitted to out-of-frame rearrangements, and the results were checked against IGoR. In a later analysis, TCR-TCR, TCR-HLA and TCR-CMV co-occurrence was scored with hypergeometric tests, and a repertoire-size bias correction was applied to TCR pairs. A later analysis estimated false discovery rates by permuting HLA or CMV assignments 20 times. In a later analysis, co-occurring TCRs were grouped using DBSCAN, with TCRdist sequence similarity added in when clustering inside HLA-allele-positive subsets. Co-occurrence clustering excluded repertoires with fewer than 30,000 or more than 120,000 public chains, plus five with anomalous nucleotide sharing. This is the immuneACCESS table as TCRdb keeps it, with only in-frame sequences that have V and J called. A part of the clones is gone; compared with another copy, unresolved V genes explain less than half, and the rest is unexplained. The V and J calls and the clone size are those of that table, but D and trimming were determined from the DNA. Across this sample there are 150,000 to 200,000 clones, with 82% seen only once. The top ten constitute around a tenth of the sample.

Rearrangement joined TRBV9 to TRBJ2-7; 7 junctional bases match TRBD2. The sequencing input was PBMCs. This sequence originates from a man aged 50 to 59 in good health and CMV-seropositive. The nucleotides read TGTGCCAGCAGCGTAGGGTGGAGCGGGAAAGGGGAGCAGTACTTC. It translates to CASSVGWSGKGEQYF.